Listed here are 15 T cell receptor beta chains from one sample, sequenced in a study of T cells in Graves' hyperthyroidism and ophthalmopathy. Researchers amplified the TCR beta CDR3 regions from RNA transcripts. First-round RT-PCR with HTBI primers amplified the TCR CDR3 region. TCRdb independently ran MiXCR on the multiplex PCR reads; one entry per CDR3 protein. The sample carries a few hundred thousand distinct CDR3 sequences, 20% to 25% recorded once. Sequenced: blood. The receptors derive from a man younger than 35 with Graves' hyperthyroidism.

This chain uses TRBV28 with TRBJ2-7; D may be TRBD2 (6 bases). With 4 bases removed from V and 1 base from J, the gap between germline ends came to 14 bases. This CDR3 contains 15 residues. Germline assignment: CDR1 MDHEN and CDR2 SYDVKM. In DNA, the CDR3 is TGTGCCAGCAGTTCCCCCCGGGGGTTGTCCTACGAGCAGTACTTC. Translated: CASSSPRGLSYEQYF.

Ten or more counts support this clonotype. J is TRBJ2-7 and V is TRBV6-1; TRBD1 is a possible D gene (6 bases). In germline, CDR1 is MNHNS, CDR2 SASEGT. Trimming stripped 0 bases from V and 5 bases from J, with 14 bases between. This CDR3 spans 15 amino acids. The CDR3 DNA is TGTGCCAGCAGTGAAGCTGCCGCAGGGGTAAACGAGCAGTACTTC. This encodes CASSEAAAGVNEQYF.

In its sample, this clonotype was seen a few times. The rearrangement uses TRBV29-1 and TRBJ2-2, with TRBD1 matching over 7 bases. Germline lookup yields CDR1 SQVTM and CDR2 ANQGSEA. V lost 3 bases, J lost 5 bases, and 6 bases stayed unmatched. There are 14 residues in the CDR3. The CDR3 is CSVDEGAPTGELFF. The CDR3 DNA follows: TGCAGCGTTGACGAGGGGGCCCCTACCGGGGAGCTGTTTTTT.

The chain is built from TRBV6-1 and TRBJ2-7; 7 nucleotides align to TRBD1. Trimming removed 9 bases from V and 3 bases from J; junction bases left unmatched: 11. The CDR3 is 14 amino acids. The germline V gene encodes CDR1 MNHNS and CDR2 SASEGT. The CDR3 nucleotides are TGTGCCAGTTCCCGACTTAGGGACAGCTACGAGCAGTACTTC. It is translated as CASSRLRDSYEQYF.

This clonotype was detected ten times or more. V usage is TRBV20-1 and J usage is TRBJ2-7; D might be TRBD2 (6 bases). With 6 bases removed from V and 1 base from J, the gap between germline ends came to 16 bases. CDR3 size: 14 residues. Germline V gene data show CDR1 as DFQATT and CDR2 as SNEGSKA (reference sequence). This CDR3 is CSAPAPGRSYEQYF. As DNA, the CDR3 is TGCAGTGCCCCGGCCCCGGGGAGGTCCTACGAGCAGTACTTC.

The chain has TRBV12-3 or TRBV12-4 and TRBJ2-5; D possibly corresponds to TRBD2 (6 bases). V shed 5 bases and J shed 2 bases, with 12 bases lying between them. This CDR3 is built from 14 residues. The CDR3 region has the DNA TGTGCCAGCAGTCCCAAGACTAGTCAAGAGACCCAGTACTTC. Translation: CASSPKTSQETQYF.

The CDR3 DNA reads TGTGCCAGTAGTCTCGGCCCCGGACTCAAAGGGCGTGACACTGAAGCTTTCTTT. Translating it yields CASSLGPGLKGRDTEAFF. The gene calls are TRBV19 and TRBJ1-1; D is undetermined. Germline-derived CDR1 and CDR2 are LNHDA and SQIVND (reference sequence). Trimming took off 5 bases at V and 3 bases at J, with 25 bases between the two ends. This CDR3 has 18 residues.

The chain is built from TRBV7-2 and TRBJ2-7, with a tentative D call TRBD2 (6 bases). V lost 7 bases to trimming and J lost 1 base, with 17 bases between them. The CDR3 has 15 amino acids. Germline V lookup: CDR1 SGHTA, CDR2 FQGNSA. The CDR3, as DNA: TGTGCCAGCAAACTGGGGTGGGAGGATTCCTACGAGCAGTACTTC. It encodes CASKLGWEDSYEQYF.

This clonotype came up many times. The chain couples TRBV2 to TRBJ2-7, with D unresolved. V lost 5 bases to trimming and J lost 5 bases, with 13 bases between them. This CDR3 has 13 amino acids. The germline CDR1 and CDR2 sequences are SNHLY and FYNNEI. For the CDR3, the DNA is TGTGCCAGCAGTCGGAATGTAAGGAACGAGCAGTACTTC. Translation: CASSRNVRNEQYF.

This clonotype was detected only a few times. The chain links TRBV20-1 to TRBJ2-7, with 14 bases lining up with TRBD2. With 2 bases clipped from V and 2 bases from J, the junction kept 5 bases outside the gene matches. The CDR3 is 16 amino acids. CDR1 is DFQATT, CDR2 SNEGSKA, per germline (reference sequence). Here the CDR3 reads CSARNPTSGGAYEQYF. CDR3 nucleotide sequence: TGCAGTGCTAGAAACCCGACTAGCGGGGGGGCCTACGAGCAGTACTTC.

J is TRBJ2-5 and V is TRBV3-1, with D possibly being TRBD2 (6 bases). CDR3 size: 14 residues. V dropped 7 bases and J dropped 7 bases, with 19 bases sitting between them. Germline CDR1 and CDR2: LGHDT and YNNKEL (reference sequence). The CDR3 protein is CASTLSSTRGTQYF. The DNA of the CDR3 is TGTGCCAGCACCCTGAGCAGTACGCGGGGGACCCAGTACTTC.

The chain has TRBV2 and TRBJ2-7, with 11 bases lining up with TRBD2. The J segment lost 2 bases and the V segment lost 7 bases, leaving 4 bases of the junction unmatched. The CDR3 is made up of 14 amino acids. Germline V lookup: CDR1 SNHLY, CDR2 FYNNEI. The CDR3 loop is CASIRLAGPYEQYF. In nucleotides, the CDR3 is TGTGCCAGCATCAGACTAGCGGGACCCTACGAGCAGTACTTC.

This clonotype was counted only a few times. With a much larger clone just one base away, this may be a read error. The missing conserved phenylalanine or tryptophan at the end of this CDR3 makes a read error likely. J is TRBJ2-2 and V is TRBV2, with D possibly TRBD1 on 5 matching bases. CDR1 is SNHLY, CDR2 FYNNEI, per germline. CDR3 size: 15 residues. Trimming removed 4 bases at V and 0 bases at J, with 9 bases between. In DNA, the CDR3 is TGTGCCAGCAGTGCGTCAGGGACGAACACCGGGGAGCTGTTTTTG. Translation gives CASSASGTNTGELFL.

This clonotype was seen at least ten times. The chain recombines TRBV11-1 with TRBJ1-1; 9 bases agree with TRBD1. CDR1 SGHAT and CDR2 FQDESV come from the germline V gene (reference sequence). J gave up 0 bases and V 5 bases, and 4 bases lay outside the gene matches. The CDR3 totals 15 residues. DNA for the CDR3: TGTGCCAGCAGCAAGGGACAGGGTTTGAACACTGAAGCTTTCTTT. It yields the protein CASSKGQGLNTEAFF.

The chain recombines TRBV24-1 with TRBJ2-5, with D possibly being TRBD2 (5 bases). CDR1 is KGHDR and CDR2 is SFDVKD in the germline V gene. Trimming took 3 bases from V and 1 from J, leaving 8 bases between them. This CDR3 spans 14 amino acids. The CDR3 DNA follows: TGTGCCACCAGTGATGGTGGAGGCCAAGAGACCCAGTACTTC. It codes for CATSDGGGQETQYF.